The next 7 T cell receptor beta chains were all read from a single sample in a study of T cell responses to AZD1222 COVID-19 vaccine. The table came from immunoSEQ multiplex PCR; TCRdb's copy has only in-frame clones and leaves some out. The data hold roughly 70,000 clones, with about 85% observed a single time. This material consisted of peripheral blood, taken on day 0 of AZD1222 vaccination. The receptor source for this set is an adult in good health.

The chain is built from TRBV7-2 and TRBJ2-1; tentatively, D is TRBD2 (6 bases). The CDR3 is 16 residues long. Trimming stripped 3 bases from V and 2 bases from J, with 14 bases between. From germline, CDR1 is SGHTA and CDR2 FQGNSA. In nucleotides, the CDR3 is TGTGCCAGCAGCTTCACTGGGACTCTAACCTACAATGAGCAGTTCTTC. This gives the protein CASSFTGTLTYNEQFF.

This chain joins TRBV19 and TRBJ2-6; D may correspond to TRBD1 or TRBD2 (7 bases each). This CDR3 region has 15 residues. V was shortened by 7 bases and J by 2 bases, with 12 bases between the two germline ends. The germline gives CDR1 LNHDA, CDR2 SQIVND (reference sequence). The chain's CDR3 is CASTRGGPGANVLTF. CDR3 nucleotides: TGTGCCAGTACCAGGGGGGGACCTGGGGCCAACGTCCTGACTTTC. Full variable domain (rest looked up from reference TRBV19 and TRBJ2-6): DGGITQSPKYLFRKEGQNVTLSCEQNLNHDAMYWYRQDPGQGLRLIYYSQIVNDFQKGDIAEGYSVSREKKESFPLTVTSAQKNPTAFYLCASTRGGPGANVLTFGAGSRLTVL.

Here the CDR3 reads CASSLLQGAGSNQPQHF. DNA for the CDR3: TGTGCCAGCAGCTTGCTTCAGGGGGCTGGGTCCAATCAGCCCCAGCATTTT. J is TRBJ1-5 and V is TRBV5-6; 8 bases line up with TRBD1. Losses at the gene ends were 1 base for V and 3 bases for J; bases not matched to a gene: 9. In germline, CDR1 is SGHDT, CDR2 YYEEEE. CDR3 length: 17 amino acids.

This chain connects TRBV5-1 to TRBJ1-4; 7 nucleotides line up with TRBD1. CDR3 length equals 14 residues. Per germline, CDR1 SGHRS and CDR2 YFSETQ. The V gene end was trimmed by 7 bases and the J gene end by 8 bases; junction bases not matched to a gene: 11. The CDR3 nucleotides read TGCGCCAGCTCCTTGGGACAGCTCGGCGAAAAACTGTTTTTT. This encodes CASSLGQLGEKLFF.

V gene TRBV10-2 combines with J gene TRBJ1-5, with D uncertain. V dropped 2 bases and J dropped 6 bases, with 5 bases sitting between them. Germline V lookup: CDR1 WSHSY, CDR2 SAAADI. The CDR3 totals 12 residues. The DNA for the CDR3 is TGCGCCAGCAGTGAGATTGCTCAGCCCCAGCATTTT. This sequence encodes CASSEIAQPQHF.

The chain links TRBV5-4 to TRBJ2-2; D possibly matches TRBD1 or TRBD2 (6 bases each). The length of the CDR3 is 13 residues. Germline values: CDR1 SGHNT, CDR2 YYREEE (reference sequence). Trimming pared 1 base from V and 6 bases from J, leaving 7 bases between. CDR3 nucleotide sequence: TGTGCCAGCAGCTTGCGGGGGCCCGGGGAGCTGTTTTTT. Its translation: CASSLRGPGELFF.

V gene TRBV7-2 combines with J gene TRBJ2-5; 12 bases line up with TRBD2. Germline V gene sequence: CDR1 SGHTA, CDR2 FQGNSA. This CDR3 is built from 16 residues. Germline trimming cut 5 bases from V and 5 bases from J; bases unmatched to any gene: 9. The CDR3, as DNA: TGTGCCAGCAGCCCGACTAGCGGGAGACGAGGGGAGACCCAGTACTTC. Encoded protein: CASSPTSGRRGETQYF.